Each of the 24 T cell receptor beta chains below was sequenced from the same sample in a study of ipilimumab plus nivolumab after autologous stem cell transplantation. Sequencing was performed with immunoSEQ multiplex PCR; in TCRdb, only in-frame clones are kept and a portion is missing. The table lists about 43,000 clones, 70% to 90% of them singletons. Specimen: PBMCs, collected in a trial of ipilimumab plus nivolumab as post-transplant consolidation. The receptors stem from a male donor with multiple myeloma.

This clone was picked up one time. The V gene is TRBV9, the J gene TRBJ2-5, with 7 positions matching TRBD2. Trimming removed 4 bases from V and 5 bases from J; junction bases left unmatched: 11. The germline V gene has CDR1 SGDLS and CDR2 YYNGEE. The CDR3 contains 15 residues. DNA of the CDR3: TGTGCCAGCAGCTTAGGAAGTCGGGGAGGGGAGACCCAGTACTTC. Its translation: CASSLGSRGGETQYF.

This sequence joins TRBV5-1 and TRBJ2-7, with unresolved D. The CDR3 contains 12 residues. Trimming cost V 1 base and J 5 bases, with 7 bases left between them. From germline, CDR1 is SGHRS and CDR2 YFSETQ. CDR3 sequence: CASSLLTNEQYF. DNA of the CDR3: TGCGCCAGCAGCTTGCTGACGAACGAGCAGTACTTC.

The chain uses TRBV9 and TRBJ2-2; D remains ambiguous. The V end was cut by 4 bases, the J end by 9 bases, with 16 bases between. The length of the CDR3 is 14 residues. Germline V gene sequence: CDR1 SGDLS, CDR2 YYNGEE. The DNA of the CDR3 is TGTGCCAGCAGCTTTCGGGTAGGCCACCGGGAGCTGTTTTTT. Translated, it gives CASSFRVGHRELFF.

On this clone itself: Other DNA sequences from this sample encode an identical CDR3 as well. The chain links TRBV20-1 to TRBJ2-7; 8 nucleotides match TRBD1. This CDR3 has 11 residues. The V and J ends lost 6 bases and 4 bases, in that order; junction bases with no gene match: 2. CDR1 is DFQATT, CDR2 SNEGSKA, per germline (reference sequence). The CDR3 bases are TGCAGTGCAAGACAGGGGTACGAGCAGTACTTC. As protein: CSARQGYEQYF.

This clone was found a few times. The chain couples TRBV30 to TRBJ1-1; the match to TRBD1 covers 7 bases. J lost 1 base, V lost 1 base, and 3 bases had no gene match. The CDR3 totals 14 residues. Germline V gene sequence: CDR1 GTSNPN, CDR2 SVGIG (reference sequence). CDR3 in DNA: TGTGCCTGGAGTGCGACAGGGCCGAACACTGAAGCTTTCTTT. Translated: CAWSATGPNTEAFF. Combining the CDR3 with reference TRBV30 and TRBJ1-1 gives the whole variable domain SQTIHQWPATLVQPVGSPLSLECTVEGTSNPNLYWYRQAAGRGLQLLFYSVGIGQISSEVPQNLSASRPQDRQFILSSKKLLLSDSGFYLCAWSATGPNTEAFFGQGTRLTVV.

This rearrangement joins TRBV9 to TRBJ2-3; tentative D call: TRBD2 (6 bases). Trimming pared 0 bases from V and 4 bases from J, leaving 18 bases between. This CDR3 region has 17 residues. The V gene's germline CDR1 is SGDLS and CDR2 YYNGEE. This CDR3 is CASSVAGGGGSADTQYF. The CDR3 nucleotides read TGTGCCAGCAGCGTAGCAGGAGGCGGAGGGTCTGCAGATACGCAGTATTTT. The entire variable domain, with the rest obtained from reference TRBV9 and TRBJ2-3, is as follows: DSGVTQTPKHLITATGQRVTLRCSPRSGDLSVYWYQQSLDQGLQFLIQYYNGEERAKGNILERFSAQQFPDLHSELNLSSLELGDSALYFCASSVAGGGGSADTQYFGPGTRLTVL.

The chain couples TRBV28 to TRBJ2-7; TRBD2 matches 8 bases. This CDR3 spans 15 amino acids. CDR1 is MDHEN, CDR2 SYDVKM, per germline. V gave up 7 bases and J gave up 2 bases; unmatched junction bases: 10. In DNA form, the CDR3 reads TGTGCCAGCACCCCCGGCGGGACTAGGGCCTACGAGCAGTACTTC. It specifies CASTPGGTRAYEQYF. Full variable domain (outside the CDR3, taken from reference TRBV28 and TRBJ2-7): DVKVTQSSRYLVKRTGEKVFLECVQDMDHENMFWYRQDPGLGLRLIYFSYDVKMKEKGDIPEGYSVSREKKERFSLILESASTNQTSMYLCASTPGGTRAYEQYFGPGTRLTVT.

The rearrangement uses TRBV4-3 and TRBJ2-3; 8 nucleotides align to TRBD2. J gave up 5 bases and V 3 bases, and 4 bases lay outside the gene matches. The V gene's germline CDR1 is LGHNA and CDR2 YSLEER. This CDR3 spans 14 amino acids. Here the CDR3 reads CASSHLGGEDTQYF. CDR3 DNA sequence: TGCGCCAGCAGCCACCTCGGGGGGGAAGATACGCAGTATTTT.

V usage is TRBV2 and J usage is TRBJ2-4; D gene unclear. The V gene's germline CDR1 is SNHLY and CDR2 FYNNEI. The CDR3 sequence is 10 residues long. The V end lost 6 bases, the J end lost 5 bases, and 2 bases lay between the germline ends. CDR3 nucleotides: TGTGCCAGCAGCCAAAACATTCAGTACTTC. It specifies CASSQNIQYF.

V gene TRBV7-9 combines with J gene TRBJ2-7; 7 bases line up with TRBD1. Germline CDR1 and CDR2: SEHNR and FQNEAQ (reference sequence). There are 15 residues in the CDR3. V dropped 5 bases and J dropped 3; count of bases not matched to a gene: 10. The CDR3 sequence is CASSPRTGKGYEQYF. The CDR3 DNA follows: TGTGCCAGCAGCCCCCGGACAGGCAAGGGCTACGAGCAGTACTTC. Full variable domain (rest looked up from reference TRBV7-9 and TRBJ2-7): DTGVSQNPRHKITKRGQNVTFRCDPISEHNRLYWYRQTLGQGPEFLTYFQNEAQLEKSRLLSDRFSAERPKGSFSTLEIQRTEQGDSAMYLCASSPRTGKGYEQYFGPGTRLTVT.

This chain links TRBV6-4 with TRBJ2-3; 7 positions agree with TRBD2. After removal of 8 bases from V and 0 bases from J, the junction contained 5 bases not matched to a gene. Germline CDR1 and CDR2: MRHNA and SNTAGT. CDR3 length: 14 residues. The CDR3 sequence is CASSSGGSTDTQYF. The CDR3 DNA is TGTGCCAGCTCTTCGGGGGGTAGCACAGATACGCAGTATTTT.

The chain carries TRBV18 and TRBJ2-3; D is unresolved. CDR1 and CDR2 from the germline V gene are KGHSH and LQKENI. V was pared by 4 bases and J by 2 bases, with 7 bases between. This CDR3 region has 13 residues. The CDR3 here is CASSRESTDTQYF. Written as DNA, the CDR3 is TGTGCCAGCTCACGGGAATCCACAGATACGCAGTATTTT.

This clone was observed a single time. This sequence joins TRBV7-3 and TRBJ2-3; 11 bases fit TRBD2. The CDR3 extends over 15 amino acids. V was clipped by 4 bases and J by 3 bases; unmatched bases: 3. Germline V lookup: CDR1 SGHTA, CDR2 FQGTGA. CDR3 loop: CASSSRLAGTDTQYF. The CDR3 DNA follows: TGTGCCAGCAGCTCCCGACTAGCGGGGACAGATACGCAGTATTTT. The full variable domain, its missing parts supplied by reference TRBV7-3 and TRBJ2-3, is GAGVSQTPSNKVTEKGKYVELRCDPISGHTALYWYRQSLGQGPEFLIYFQGTGAADDSGLPNDRFFAVRPEGSVSTLKIQRTERGDSAVYLCASSSRLAGTDTQYFGPGTRLTVL.

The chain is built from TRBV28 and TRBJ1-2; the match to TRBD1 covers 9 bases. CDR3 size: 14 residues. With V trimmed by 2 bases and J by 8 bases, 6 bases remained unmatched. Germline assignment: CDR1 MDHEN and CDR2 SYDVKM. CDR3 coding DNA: TGTGCCAGCAGTTTAACAGGGGGCGGCGGGGGCTACACCTTC. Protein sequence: CASSLTGGGGGYTF.

The DNA for the CDR3 is TGTGCCTGGGGGGGGACAGGGTTTCAACTGTACTTC. It is translated as CAWGGTGFQLYF. The gene calls are TRBV30 and TRBJ2-7; 9 nucleotides agree with TRBD1. The CDR3 covers 12 residues. Unmatched junction bases numbered 11, after V lost 5 bases and J lost 12 bases. Germline CDR1 is GTSNPN and CDR2 is SVGIG (reference sequence).

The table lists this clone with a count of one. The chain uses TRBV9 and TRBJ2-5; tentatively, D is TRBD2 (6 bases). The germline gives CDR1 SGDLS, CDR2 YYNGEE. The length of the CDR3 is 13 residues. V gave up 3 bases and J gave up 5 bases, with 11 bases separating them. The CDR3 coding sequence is TGTGCCAGCAGCGCGCGGGGCACGGAGACCCAGTACTTC. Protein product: CASSARGTETQYF.

The CDR3 DNA reads TGTGCCAGCAGTTTGCGGGGGTTTAATTCACCCCTCCACTTT. Protein sequence: CASSLRGFNSPLHF. The V gene is TRBV27, the J gene TRBJ1-6; tentative D call: TRBD1 (5 bases). The germline gives CDR1 MNHEY, CDR2 SMNVEV (reference sequence). This CDR3 region has 14 residues. Trimming pared 3 bases from V and 6 bases from J, leaving 9 bases between.

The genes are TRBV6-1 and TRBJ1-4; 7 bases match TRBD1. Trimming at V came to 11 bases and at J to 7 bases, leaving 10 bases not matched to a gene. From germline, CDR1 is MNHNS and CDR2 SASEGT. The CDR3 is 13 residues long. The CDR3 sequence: CAGRTGGGEKLFF. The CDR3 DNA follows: TGTGCCGGACGGACAGGAGGTGGTGAAAAACTGTTTTTT.

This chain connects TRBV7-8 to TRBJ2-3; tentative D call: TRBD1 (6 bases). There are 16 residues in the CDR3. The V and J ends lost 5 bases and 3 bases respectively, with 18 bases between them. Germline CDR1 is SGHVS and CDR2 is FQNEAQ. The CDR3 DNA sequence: TGTGCCAGCAGCATTAACAGGGTTGCCCGAACAGATACGCAGTATTTT. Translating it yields CASSINRVARTDTQYF.

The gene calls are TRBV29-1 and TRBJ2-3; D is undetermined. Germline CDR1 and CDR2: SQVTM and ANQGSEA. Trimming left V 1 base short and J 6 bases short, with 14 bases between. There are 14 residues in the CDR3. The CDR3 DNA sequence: TGCAGCGTTGAAGCGGGTTCGGTGGGCGATACGCAGTATTTT. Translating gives CSVEAGSVGDTQYF.

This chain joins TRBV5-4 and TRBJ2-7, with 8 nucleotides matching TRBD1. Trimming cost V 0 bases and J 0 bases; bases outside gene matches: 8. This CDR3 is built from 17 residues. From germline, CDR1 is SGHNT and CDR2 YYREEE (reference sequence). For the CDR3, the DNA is TGTGCCAGCAGCTTGGCAGGGGGCTATAGGAGCTCCTACGAGCAGTACTTC. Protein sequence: CASSLAGGYRSSYEQYF.

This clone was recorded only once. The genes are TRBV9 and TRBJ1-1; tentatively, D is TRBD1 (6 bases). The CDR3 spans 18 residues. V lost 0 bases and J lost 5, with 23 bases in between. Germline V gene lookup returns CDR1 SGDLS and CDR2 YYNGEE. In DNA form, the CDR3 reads TGTGCCAGCAGCGTAGCAAAGACGACAGGCCGAATGGGGACTGAAGCTTTCTTT. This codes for CASSVAKTTGRMGTEAFF.

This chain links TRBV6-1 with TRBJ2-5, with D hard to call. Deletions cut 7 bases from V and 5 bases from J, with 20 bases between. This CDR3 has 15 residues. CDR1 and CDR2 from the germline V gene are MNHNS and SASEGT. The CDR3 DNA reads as TGTGCCAGCACCCCGCCGGTAAAAGTAACTGAGACCCAGTACTTC. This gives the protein CASTPPVKVTETQYF.

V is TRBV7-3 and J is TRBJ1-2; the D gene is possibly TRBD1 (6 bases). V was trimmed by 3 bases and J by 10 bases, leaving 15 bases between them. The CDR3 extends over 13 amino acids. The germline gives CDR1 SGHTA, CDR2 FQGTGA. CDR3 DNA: TGTGCCAGCAGCTTTCCTCGACAGGTTGACTACACCTTC. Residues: CASSFPRQVDYTF.